This TCR beta chain was sequenced during a study of blood T cell repertoires in COVID-19. In the study overall: Sources were T cells, B-cell-depleted T cells, or PBMCs; the material itself was cDNA or gDNA.

Germline V CDR1 and CDR2: SEHNR, FQNEAQ (reference sequence). The CDR3 is made up of 18 amino acids. V shed 3 bases and J 4 bases; nucleotides not matched to a gene: 6. Source study methods: Amplification with reference gene primers provided the estimates of nucleated cell counts. Measured with immunoSEQ multiplex PCR; TCRdb has only the in-frame clones, and not every one. That table is the source of V, J and clone size, and D and trimming were worked out from the DNA. The sample carries around 240,000 clones, around 86% recorded once. Recruits, aged roughly 18 to 90 years, lived in 24 US areas. Cohort 3 donors counted as recovered after two negative PCRs, clearance, or resolved symptoms.

The chain links TRBV7-9 to TRBJ2-2; 15 bases are a match to TRBD2. Specimen: PBMCs or T cells enriched from blood (not recorded which). The sequence came from a woman in her forties or fifties who had recovered from COVID-19. The CDR3 spells CASSFRTSGRAPTGELFF. In DNA, the CDR3 is TGTGCCAGCAGCTTCCGGACTAGCGGGAGGGCCCCCACCGGGGAGCTGTTTTTT. The full variable domain, completed using reference TRBV7-9 and TRBJ2-2, is DTGVSQNPRHKITKRGQNVTFRCDPISEHNRLYWYRQTLGQGPEFLTYFQNEAQLEKSRLLSDRFSAERPKGSFSTLEIQRTEQGDSAMYLCASSFRTSGRAPTGELFFGEGSRLTVL.